This T cell receptor beta chain was documented in a study of blood T cells in healthy people across ages (dated by TCRdb to between 2015 and 2017). At the level of the whole study: In model experiments, template switching captured roughly one uniquely barcoded TCR beta cDNA molecule for every two T cells. The study measured age-related changes in TCR beta repertoire diversity using deep sequencing normalized with unique cDNA molecular identifiers. For two donors (one aged 18 to 30 and one aged 80 or older), the study analyzed two additional independent replicas of 1 million unique cDNA reads from the same blood draw. Four age groups were formed from the donors: young (average approximately 16 years), middle-aged (just under 40), aged (over 55) and long-lived (about 80). Points the paper makes about the study in general: Compared with the aged group, the long-lived group had more naive CD4+ T cells, fewer expanded clones and increased TCR diversity, suggesting age selection. Since profiling was done on bulk unsorted PBMCs, naive and antigen-experienced compartments could not be conclusively compared. Observed TCR beta diversity per million T cells fell roughly linearly with age, and a significant reduction was already apparent by age about 36. Because the CMV infection status of the donors was unknown, age-related changes in expanded clonotypes may potentially have been confounded. A strong correlation was found between observed TCR beta diversity and the percentage of naive T cells measured by flow cytometry. Estimates of total diversity from one million sequenced T cells were regarded as lower bounds and underestimates.

Note on this clonotype: It lacks a known antigen. No quality values exist for individual bases; no much larger clone is one base distant.

Donors were 35 to 40 systemically healthy Caucasian individuals from Russia aged roughly 6 to 100 years. Approximately 9.3 milliliters of peripheral blood were collected from each donor into EDTA-treated Vacutainer tubes. PBMCs were isolated by Ficoll-Paque density-gradient centrifugation, with at least 6 million obtained per sample. Trizol reagent was used to extract total RNA from the PBMCs, yielding at least 6 micrograms per sample. The percentages of naive CD45RAhigh/CD27high T cells were determined by flow cytometry on a PBMC aliquot from every donor. Preparation of the library involved 5' RACE. The sequencer was an Illumina HiSeq 2500. The second PCR ran for roughly 6 to 11 cycles and used a J-beta primer mix along with a sample-barcoded 5' primer. Each TCR beta cDNA molecule received a unique molecular identifier from a template-switch 5' adaptor carrying 12 random nucleotides. Each sample yielded at least 2.5 million CDR3-containing paired-end reads. All of the RNA was converted into first-strand cDNA using the Mint cDNA synthesis kit, with a TRBC-specific oligonucleotide serving as the primer. Following uracil-DNA glycosylase treatment, all cDNA underwent a first 18-cycle PCR with the universal primers M1SS and BC2_uni_R. In the original analysis: For normalization, 1 million high-quality reads, each with a distinct molecular identifier, were randomly selected from each sample. Reads sharing molecular identifiers were discarded rather than binned into consensus sequences. MiTCR, set to a Q25 quality threshold and the strictest error-elimination algorithm, was used for CDR3 identification, clonotype clustering and error correction. A nonparametric unseen species model with Euler transformation was used to estimate lower-bound total TCR beta diversity. TCRdb itself trimmed the public reads at Q25 with fastp, ran MiXCR and retained productive beta chains. Rows with one shared CDR3 protein collapse into an entry with the most common genes and DNA. The V and J calls reflect TCRdb's pipeline rather than the authors' work. This sample is represented by over a million distinct CDR3 sequences; approximately 25% of them were singletons. Together, the top ten hold approximately 0.75% of the sample.

The CDR3 holds 15 amino acids from the cysteine to the phenylalanine. Only CDR3 DNA remains: 45 bases, in frame from the first base. The V end loses 0 bases and the J end loses 3 bases, and a stretch of 12 bases separates them. From a lookup of the germline V gene (reference sequence), CDR1 and CDR2 are MNHNY and SVGAGI. This sample also appeared in a second study, on T cells of mothers and their children. The other study reports the following: The donors were nine systemically healthy Caucasian individuals, made up of three mothers and their six children. cDNA synthesis used all of the extracted RNA, with roughly 1.5 ug of RNA in each 15 ul reaction. In the second PCR, the M1S primer added sample barcodes and 2-4 random nucleotides. More than 9 million TCR beta CDR3 reads were obtained from each mother, and approximately 3 million reads were obtained from each child. Thymic selection similarly shapes TCR recombination output in related and unrelated pairs, with minor effect from inherited differences. Related mother-child pairs always showed normalized repertoire overlap that was slightly higher than in unrelated mother-child pairs, though the difference was never significant. Persistent microchimeric T cell clones were not detected, at a sensitivity of about 99 clones per million clonotypes. In the study, deep NGS was used to compare the TCR beta repertoires of mothers and children, and features distinguishing related mother-child pairs from unrelated individuals were sought. On average, the children were approximately 11 +/- 4 years old, while the mothers were roughly 40 +/- 4 years old. After adapter ligation with NEBNext reagents, the libraries were sequenced on Illumina HiSeq 2000 with 100+100 nt paired-end reads. To prevent cross-contamination, the mother and child libraries were prepared a month apart and were sequenced in separate runs. For each donor, somewhere between about 500,000 and 2,000,000 distinct TCR beta clonotypes were identified. Naive TCR beta clonotypes were estimated from low-frequency clonotypes matched to each donor's FACS-determined naive share, without sorting.

The chain joins TRBV6-6 to TRBJ2-7, with the D gene uncertain. The clonotype comes from a girl aged 2-10 years in good health. The sequenced sample was blood. The CDR3 corresponds to CASSYSRNGNYEQYF. In nucleotides, the sequence is TGTGCCAGCAGTTACTCGAGGAACGGAAACTACGAGCAGTACTTC.